Listed below are T cell receptor beta chains from one sample, sequenced in a study of cytotoxic CD8 clonotypes in ibrutinib-treated CLL. Measured with immunoSEQ multiplex PCR; TCRdb has only the in-frame clones, and not every one. The table records about 30,000 clones, around three fifths of them present only once. The source was PBMCs, collected before ibrutinib treatment. Source of these receptors: a human donor with chronic lymphocytic leukemia. The CDR3 runs from the conserved cysteine through the conserved F or W. A D gene is named only where the DNA matches it firmly. Expanded clones get a size class; other rows say once, few or many, or leave the size out.

TRBJ2-2	TRBD1	TRBV2	few	TGTGCCAGCACCCTGGACAGGGGGACCGGGGAGCTGTTTTTT	CASTLDRGTGELFF
TRBJ1-5	-	TRBV25-1	-	TGTGCCAGCAGTGAATCAGTCAATCAGCCCCAGCATTTT	CASSESVNQPQHF
TRBJ2-5	-	TRBV10-3	-	TGTGCCATCAGTGAGTTAGGGACCCAGTACTTC	CAISELGTQYF
TRBJ2-7	-	TRBV18	-	TGTGCCAGCTCACCGGCGGGGGCTGGGGAGCAGTACTTC	CASSPAGAGEQYF
TRBJ1-5	TRBD1	TRBV7-9	-	TGTGCCAGCAGCTTATTTGGTACAGGGGTAGATTCTGGCAATCAGCCCCAGCATTTT	CASSLFGTGVDSGNQPQHF
TRBJ2-7	-	TRBV7-2	-	TGTGCCAGCAGCTTTGACAGGTCCTACGAGCAGTACTTC	CASSFDRSYEQYF
TRBJ1-1	-	TRBV29-1	-	TGCAGCGCCAGTTTGGGCACTGAAGCTTTCTTT	CSASLGTEAFF
TRBJ2-5	-	TRBV4-2	once	TGTGCCAGCAGCCAAGGGCCCCTGGCGGAAGAGACCCAGTACTTC	CASSQGPLAEETQYF
TRBJ1-2	TRBD1	TRBV9	-	TGTGCCAGCAGCGCAGGGGGCAGGTATGGCTACACCTTC	CASSAGGRYGYTF
TRBJ2-1	TRBD2	TRBV7-6	few	TGTGCCAGCAGCCCCATGACGGGACTAGATTATGAGCAGTTCTTC	CASSPMTGLDYEQFF
TRBJ1-2	-	TRBV28	few	TGTGCCAGCACCTTCACAGGGAGAGGGTATGGCTACACCTTC	CASTFTGRGYGYTF
TRBJ1-3	TRBD1	TRBV4-1	few	TGCGCCAGCAGCCAACGGACAGGCTCTGGAAACACCATATATTTT	CASSQRTGSGNTIYF
TRBJ1-2	-	TRBV5-1	once	TGCGCCAGCAGCTTGGAACAGGTAGAGGGCTACACCTTC	CASSLEQVEGYTF
TRBJ2-3	-	TRBV7-9	once	TGTGCCAGCAGTCAAAGGGGGACCCTGGAGCTGAGGCAGTATTTT	CASSQRGTLELRQYF
TRBJ2-7	-	TRBV11-2	few	TGTGCCAGCAGCCCACCGGGACTCCCCTACGAGCAGTACTTC	CASSPPGLPYEQYF
TRBJ1-2	TRBD1	TRBV28	-	TGTGCCAGCAGCCTCGCCGAGGGGGCGGGTGGCTACACCTTC	CASSLAEGAGGYTF
TRBJ1-2	-	TRBV10-3	-	TGTGCCATCAGTGAGTCGAACAATAGGTATGGCTACACCTTC	CAISESNNRYGYTF
TRBJ2-1	-	TRBV7-8	-	TGTGCCAGCAGACAAGGAGGGGGACTTCGCAATGAGCAGTTCTTC	CASRQGGGLRNEQFF
TRBJ2-7	-	TRBV27	-	TGTGCCAGCAGTTTATCGCCCAGGACGACCCAGACTTCCGAGCAGTACTTC	CASSLSPRTTQTSEQYF
TRBJ2-7	-	TRBV11-2	-	TGTGCCAGCCGCTACGGGCCCTACGAGCAGTACTTC	CASRYGPYEQYF
TRBJ1-2	TRBD1	TRBV5-4	few	TGTGCCAGCAGCTTGGCTCTAACAGGGGATGTTCGAGGCTACACCTTC	CASSLALTGDVRGYTF
TRBJ2-1	-	TRBV5-1	few	TGCGCCAGCAGCTTGGTTGCGGGGGCTCTTCATGAGCAGTTCTTC	CASSLVAGALHEQFF
TRBJ2-3	-	TRBV11-3	-	TGTGCCAGCAGCTTATTCCCAGGGTCGTCAGATACGCAGTATTTT	CASSLFPGSSDTQYF
TRBJ1-1	-	TRBV6-4	few	TGTGCCAGCAGACCGACCTACAGGGCGACTGAAGCTTTCTTT	CASRPTYRATEAFF
TRBJ2-5	-	TRBV10-3	-	TGTGCCATCAGTGACCCCTCAGCGAGGGAACAAGAGACCCAGTACTTC	CAISDPSAREQETQYF
TRBJ2-5	-	TRBV20-1	-	TGCAGTGCTACACGACAAGAGACCCAGTACTTC	CSATRQETQYF
TRBJ2-7	TRBD2	TRBV4-1	-	TGCGCCAGCAGCCAAGATGCGTCGAGCGGGAACCCCTACGAGCAGTACTTC	CASSQDASSGNPYEQYF
TRBJ2-5	-	TRBV5-1	-	TGCGCCAGCTCGGGGGGCGCGGAGACCCAGTACTTC	CASSGGAETQYF
TRBJ2-1	TRBD2	TRBV2	-	TGTGCCAGCAGTCCACCGACTAGCGGGGGGGCCGGGAAGCAGTTCTTC	CASSPPTSGGAGKQFF
TRBJ2-5	TRBD2	TRBV5-1	-	TGCGCCAGCAGCTTGCACCATAGCGGGGTTCAAGAGACCCAGTACTTC	CASSLHHSGVQETQYF
TRBJ1-5	-	TRBV2	few	TGTGCCAGCAGTGAAGGGTGGGTAAGGAATCAGCCCCAGCATTTT	CASSEGWVRNQPQHF
TRBJ1-1	TRBD1	TRBV7-8	few	TGTGCCAGCAGCTTAGAAGTTGTGACAGGGAACATGAACACTGAAGCTTTCTTT	CASSLEVVTGNMNTEAFF
TRBJ2-1	-	TRBV9	few	TGTGCCAGCAGCGTGACAGGTGGCTACAATGAGCAGTTCTTC	CASSVTGGYNEQFF
TRBJ2-1	-	TRBV15	-	TGTGCCACCAGCAGAGGGTACGAATATGAGCAGTTCTTC	CATSRGYEYEQFF
TRBJ1-4	-	TRBV28	-	TGTGCCAGCAGTTTAATTGGACGGACCGCAACTAATGAAAAACTGTTTTTT	CASSLIGRTATNEKLFF
TRBJ2-5	-	TRBV2	-	TGTGCCAGCAGTCCTCCGGGGGGCCGAGGGGAGGCCCAGTACTTC	CASSPPGGRGEAQYF
TRBJ2-5	-	TRBV7-9	-	TGTGCCAGCAGCCCGGGACAAGACTTTGCCCAGTACTTC	CASSPGQDFAQYF
TRBJ1-2	-	TRBV7-8	few	TGTGCCAGCAGCCCCGCTCTCATCGGGGCATCCTATGGCTACACCTTC	CASSPALIGASYGYTF
TRBJ1-2	-	TRBV28	-	TGTGCCAGCAGTACAGCTAACTATGGCTACACCTTC	CASSTANYGYTF
TRBJ2-3	-	TRBV28	-	TGTGCCAGCAGCCCGGACCGTGCGGGCACAGATACGCAGTATTTT	CASSPDRAGTDTQYF
TRBJ2-1	TRBD2	TRBV7-2	-	TGTGCCAGCAGCTTAAGGGGGACTAGCGGATACAATGAGCAGTTCTTC	CASSLRGTSGYNEQFF
TRBJ2-7	-	TRBV21-1	few	TGTGCCAGCAGCAAAGGGGTAGGGACTAGCGGAACCCCTAGGGAGCAGTACTTC	CASSKGVGTSGTPREQYF
TRBJ2-5	-	TRBV11-1	-	TGTGCCAGCAGCTCAAAGTGGAGTGGCGAGACCCAGTACTTC	CASSSKWSGETQYF
TRBJ2-5	-	TRBV7-6	-	TGTGCCAGCAGCTTAAGAGGAGAGACCCAGTACTTC	CASSLRGETQYF